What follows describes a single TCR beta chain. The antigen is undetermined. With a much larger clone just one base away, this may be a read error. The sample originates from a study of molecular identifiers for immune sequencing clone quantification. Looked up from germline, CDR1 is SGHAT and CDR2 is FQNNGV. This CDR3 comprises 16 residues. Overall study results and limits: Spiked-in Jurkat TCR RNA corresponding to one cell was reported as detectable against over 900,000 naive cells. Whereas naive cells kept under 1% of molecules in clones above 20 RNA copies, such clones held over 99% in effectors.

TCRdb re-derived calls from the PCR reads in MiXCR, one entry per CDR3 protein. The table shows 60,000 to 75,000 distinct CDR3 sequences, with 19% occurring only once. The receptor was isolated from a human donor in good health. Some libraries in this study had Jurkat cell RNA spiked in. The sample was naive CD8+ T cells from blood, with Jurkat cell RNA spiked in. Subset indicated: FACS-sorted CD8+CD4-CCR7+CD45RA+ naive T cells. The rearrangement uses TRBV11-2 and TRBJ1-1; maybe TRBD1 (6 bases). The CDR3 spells CASGLDRWGPNTEAFF. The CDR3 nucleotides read TGTGCCAGCGGCTTAGATCGGTGGGGGCCGAATACTGAAGCTTTCTTT.